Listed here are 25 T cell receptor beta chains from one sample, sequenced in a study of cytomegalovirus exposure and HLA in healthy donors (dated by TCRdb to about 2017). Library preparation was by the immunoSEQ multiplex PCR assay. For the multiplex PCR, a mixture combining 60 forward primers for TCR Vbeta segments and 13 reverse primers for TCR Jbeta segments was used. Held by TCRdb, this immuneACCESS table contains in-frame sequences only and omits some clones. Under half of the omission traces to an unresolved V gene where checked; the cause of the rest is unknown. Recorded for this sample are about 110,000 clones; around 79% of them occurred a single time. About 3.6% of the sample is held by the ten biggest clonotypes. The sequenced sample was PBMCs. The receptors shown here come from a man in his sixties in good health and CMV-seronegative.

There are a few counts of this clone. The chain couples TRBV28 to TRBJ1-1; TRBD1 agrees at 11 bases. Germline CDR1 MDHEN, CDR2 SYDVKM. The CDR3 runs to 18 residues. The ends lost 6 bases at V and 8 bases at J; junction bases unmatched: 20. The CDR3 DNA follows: TGTGCCAGCAGGGCCCCGGGACAGGGGGTTATAAAGGCCTTCGAAGCTTTCTTT. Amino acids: CASRAPGQGVIKAFEAFF.

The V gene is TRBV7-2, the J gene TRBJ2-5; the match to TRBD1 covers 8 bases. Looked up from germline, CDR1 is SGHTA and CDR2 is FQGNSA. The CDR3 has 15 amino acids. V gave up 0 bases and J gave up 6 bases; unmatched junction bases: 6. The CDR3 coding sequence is TGTGCCAGCAGCTTAGCCGGACAGGGTCGTCAGACCCAGTACTTC. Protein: CASSLAGQGRQTQYF.

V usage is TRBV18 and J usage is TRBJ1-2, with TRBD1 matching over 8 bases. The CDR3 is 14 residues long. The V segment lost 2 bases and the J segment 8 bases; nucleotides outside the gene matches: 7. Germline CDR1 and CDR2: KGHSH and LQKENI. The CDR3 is CASSPNSGGAGYTF. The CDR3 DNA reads TGTGCCAGCTCACCAAACTCAGGGGGCGCGGGCTACACCTTC.

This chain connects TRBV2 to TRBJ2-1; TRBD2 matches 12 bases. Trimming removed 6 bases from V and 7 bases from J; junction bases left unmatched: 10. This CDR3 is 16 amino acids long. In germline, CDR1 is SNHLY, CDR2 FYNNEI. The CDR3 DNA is TGTGCCAGCAGGCCTAGCTGGACTAGCGGGACAAATGAGCAGTTCTTC. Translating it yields CASRPSWTSGTNEQFF.

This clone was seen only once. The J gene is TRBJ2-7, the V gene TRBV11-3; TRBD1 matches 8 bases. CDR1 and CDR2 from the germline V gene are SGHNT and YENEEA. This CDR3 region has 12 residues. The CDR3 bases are TGTGCCGGCAGCTTAGCGAGGACAGGGAAAAACGTC. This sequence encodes CAGSLARTGKNV.

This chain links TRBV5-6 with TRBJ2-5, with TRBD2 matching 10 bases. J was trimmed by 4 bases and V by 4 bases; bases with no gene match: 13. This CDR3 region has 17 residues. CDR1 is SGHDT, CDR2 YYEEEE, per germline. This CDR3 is CASSPPLAGARPETQYF. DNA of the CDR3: TGTGCCAGCAGCCCTCCTCTAGCGGGGGCGCGCCCAGAGACCCAGTACTTC.

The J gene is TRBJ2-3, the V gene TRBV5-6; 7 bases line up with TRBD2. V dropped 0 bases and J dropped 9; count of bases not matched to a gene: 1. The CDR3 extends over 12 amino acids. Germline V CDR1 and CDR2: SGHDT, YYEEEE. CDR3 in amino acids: CASSLGEGTQYF. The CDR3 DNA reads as TGTGCCAGCAGCTTGGGGGAGGGGACGCAGTATTTT.

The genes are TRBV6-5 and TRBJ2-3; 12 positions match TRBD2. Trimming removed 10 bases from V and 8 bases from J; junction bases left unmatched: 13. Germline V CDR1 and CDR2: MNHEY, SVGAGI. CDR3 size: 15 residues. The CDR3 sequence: CATRLTSGGLGTQYF. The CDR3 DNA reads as TGTGCCACCAGATTGACTAGCGGGGGTTTAGGTACGCAGTATTTT.

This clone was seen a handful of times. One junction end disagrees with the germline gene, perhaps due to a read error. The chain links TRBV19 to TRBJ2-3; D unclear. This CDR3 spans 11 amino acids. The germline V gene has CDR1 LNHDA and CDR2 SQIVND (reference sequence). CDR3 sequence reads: CASSMRDSQYF. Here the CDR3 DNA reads TGTGCCAGTAGTATGCGAGATTCGCAGTATTTT.

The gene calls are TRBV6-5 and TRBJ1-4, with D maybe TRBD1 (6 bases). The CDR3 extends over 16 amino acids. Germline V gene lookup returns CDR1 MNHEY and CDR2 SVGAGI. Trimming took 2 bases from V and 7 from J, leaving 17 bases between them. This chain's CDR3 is CASSYAPQGVGEKLFF. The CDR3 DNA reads TGTGCCAGCAGTTACGCACCACAGGGAGTGGGTGAAAAACTGTTTTTT.

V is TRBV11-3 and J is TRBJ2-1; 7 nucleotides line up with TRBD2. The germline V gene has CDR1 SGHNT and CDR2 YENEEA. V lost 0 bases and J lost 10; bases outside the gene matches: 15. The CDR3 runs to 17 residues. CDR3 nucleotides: TGTGCCAGCAGCTTAGATGTTATGGGGGATCACGGGGGGGAGCAGTTCTTC. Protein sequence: CASSLDVMGDHGGEQFF. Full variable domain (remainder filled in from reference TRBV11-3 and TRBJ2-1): EAGVVQSPRYKIIEKKQPVAFWCNPISGHNTLYWYLQNLGQGPELLIRYENEEAVDDSQLPKDRFSAERLKGVDSTLKIQPAELGDSAVYLCASSLDVMGDHGGEQFFGPGTRLTVL.

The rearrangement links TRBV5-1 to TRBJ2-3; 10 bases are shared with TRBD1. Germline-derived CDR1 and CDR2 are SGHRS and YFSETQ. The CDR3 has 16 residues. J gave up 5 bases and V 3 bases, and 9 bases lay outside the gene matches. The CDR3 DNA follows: TGCGCCAGCAGCTCGACCCCGGGACAGGGGCAAGATACGCAGTATTTT. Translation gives CASSSTPGQGQDTQYF. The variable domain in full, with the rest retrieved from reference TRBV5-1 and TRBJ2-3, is KAGVTQTPRYLIKTRGQQVTLSCSPISGHRSVSWYQQTPGQGLQFLFEYFSETQRNKGNFPGRFSGRQFSNSRSEMNVSTLELGDSALYLCASSSTPGQGQDTQYFGPGTRLTVL.

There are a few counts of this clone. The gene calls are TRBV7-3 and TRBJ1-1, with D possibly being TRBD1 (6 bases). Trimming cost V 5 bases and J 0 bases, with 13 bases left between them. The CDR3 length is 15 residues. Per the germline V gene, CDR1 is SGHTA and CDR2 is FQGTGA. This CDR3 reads CASSRTGNLNTEAFF. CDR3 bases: TGTGCCAGCAGCCGAACAGGGAATCTGAACACTGAAGCTTTCTTT.

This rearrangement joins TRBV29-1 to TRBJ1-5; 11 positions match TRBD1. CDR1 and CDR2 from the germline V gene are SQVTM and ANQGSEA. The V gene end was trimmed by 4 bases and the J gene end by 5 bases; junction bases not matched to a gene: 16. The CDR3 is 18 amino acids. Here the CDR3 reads CSVGGGQGVSPGDQPQHF. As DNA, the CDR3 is TGCAGCGTTGGAGGGGGACAGGGGGTTTCCCCGGGAGATCAGCCCCAGCATTTT.

The CDR3 DNA is TGTGCCAGCAGCCCCGACACTGCCGACTATGGCTACACCTTC. Translated: CASSPDTADYGYTF. The chain combines TRBV5-6 with TRBJ1-2; no clear D. The CDR3 covers 14 residues. Between the trimmed V and J ends, which lost 4 bases and 3 bases, there was a span of 13 bases. Germline V CDR1 and CDR2: SGHDT, YYEEEE.

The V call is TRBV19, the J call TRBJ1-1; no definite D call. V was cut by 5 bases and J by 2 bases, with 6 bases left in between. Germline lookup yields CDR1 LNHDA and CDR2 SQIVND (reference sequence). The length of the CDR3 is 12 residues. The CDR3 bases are TGTGCCAGTAGTGGAGCAAACACTGAAGCTTTCTTT. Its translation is CASSGANTEAFF.

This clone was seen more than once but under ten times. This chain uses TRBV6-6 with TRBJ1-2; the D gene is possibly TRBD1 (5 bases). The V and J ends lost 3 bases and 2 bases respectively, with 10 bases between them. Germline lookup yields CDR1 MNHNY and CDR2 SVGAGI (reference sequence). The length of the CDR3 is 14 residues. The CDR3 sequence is CASSYSQANYGYTF. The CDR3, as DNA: TGTGCCAGCAGTTATTCACAGGCCAACTATGGCTACACCTTC.

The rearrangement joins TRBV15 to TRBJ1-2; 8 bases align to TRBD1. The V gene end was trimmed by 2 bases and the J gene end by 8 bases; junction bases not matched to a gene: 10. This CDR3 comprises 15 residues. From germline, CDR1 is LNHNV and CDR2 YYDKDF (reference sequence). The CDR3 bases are TGTGCCACCAGCAGATCGGGACAGGTGATTAACGGCTACACCTTC. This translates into CATSRSGQVINGYTF.

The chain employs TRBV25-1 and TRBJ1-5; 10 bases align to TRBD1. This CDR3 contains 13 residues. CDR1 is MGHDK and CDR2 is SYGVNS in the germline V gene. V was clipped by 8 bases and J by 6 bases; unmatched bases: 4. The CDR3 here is CASQGTGAQPQHF. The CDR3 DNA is TGTGCCAGCCAGGGGACAGGGGCTCAGCCCCAGCATTTT.

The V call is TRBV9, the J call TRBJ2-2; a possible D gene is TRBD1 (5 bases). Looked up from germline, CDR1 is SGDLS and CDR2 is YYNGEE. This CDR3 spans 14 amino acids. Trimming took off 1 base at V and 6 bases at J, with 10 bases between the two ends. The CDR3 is CASSVRLGAGELFF. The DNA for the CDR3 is TGTGCCAGCAGCGTACGGTTAGGGGCCGGGGAGCTGTTTTTT.

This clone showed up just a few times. The CDR3 coding sequence is TGTGCCAGCAGCCCAAGGACAGGGCAAGGAGCTTTCTTT. Residues: CASSPRTGQGAFF. The V gene is TRBV21-1, the J gene TRBJ1-1; TRBD1 was called by the table and not checked on the DNA. TRBV21-1 is given as a pseudogene. CDR3 length: 13 amino acids.

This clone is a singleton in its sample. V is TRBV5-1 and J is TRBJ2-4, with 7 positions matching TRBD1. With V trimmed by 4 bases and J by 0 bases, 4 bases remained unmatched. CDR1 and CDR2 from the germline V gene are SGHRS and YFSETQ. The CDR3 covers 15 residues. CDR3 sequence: CASSARTGAKNIQYF. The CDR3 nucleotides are TGCGCCAGCAGCGCCCGGACAGGAGCCAAAAACATTCAGTACTTC.

CDR3 sequence (DNA): TGTGCCAGCAGTCCCGGGGGTAGGGGTGGCACCGGGGAGCTGTTTTTT. Amino acids: CASSPGGRGGTGELFF. V usage is TRBV28 and J usage is TRBJ2-2, with D perhaps matching TRBD2 (6 bases). This CDR3 has 16 amino acids. Germline V gene data show CDR1 as MDHEN and CDR2 as SYDVKM. The V gene lost 5 bases and the J gene lost 4 bases, with 17 bases spanning the gap.

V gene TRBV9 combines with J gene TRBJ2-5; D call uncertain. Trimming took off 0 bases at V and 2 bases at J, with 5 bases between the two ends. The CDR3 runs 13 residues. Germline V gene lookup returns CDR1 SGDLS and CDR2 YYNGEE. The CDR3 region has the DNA TGTGCCAGCAGCGTAGCCCAGCAAGAGACCCAGTACTTC. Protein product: CASSVAQQETQYF.

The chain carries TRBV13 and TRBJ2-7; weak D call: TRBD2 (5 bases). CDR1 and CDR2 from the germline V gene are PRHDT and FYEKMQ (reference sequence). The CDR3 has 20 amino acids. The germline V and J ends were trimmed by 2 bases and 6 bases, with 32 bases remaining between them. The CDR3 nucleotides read TGTGCCAGCAGCTTAATCAGCCATACCCCGGACTCCCTAGGAAGTCCCGAGCAGTACTTC. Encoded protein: CASSLISHTPDSLGSPEQYF.